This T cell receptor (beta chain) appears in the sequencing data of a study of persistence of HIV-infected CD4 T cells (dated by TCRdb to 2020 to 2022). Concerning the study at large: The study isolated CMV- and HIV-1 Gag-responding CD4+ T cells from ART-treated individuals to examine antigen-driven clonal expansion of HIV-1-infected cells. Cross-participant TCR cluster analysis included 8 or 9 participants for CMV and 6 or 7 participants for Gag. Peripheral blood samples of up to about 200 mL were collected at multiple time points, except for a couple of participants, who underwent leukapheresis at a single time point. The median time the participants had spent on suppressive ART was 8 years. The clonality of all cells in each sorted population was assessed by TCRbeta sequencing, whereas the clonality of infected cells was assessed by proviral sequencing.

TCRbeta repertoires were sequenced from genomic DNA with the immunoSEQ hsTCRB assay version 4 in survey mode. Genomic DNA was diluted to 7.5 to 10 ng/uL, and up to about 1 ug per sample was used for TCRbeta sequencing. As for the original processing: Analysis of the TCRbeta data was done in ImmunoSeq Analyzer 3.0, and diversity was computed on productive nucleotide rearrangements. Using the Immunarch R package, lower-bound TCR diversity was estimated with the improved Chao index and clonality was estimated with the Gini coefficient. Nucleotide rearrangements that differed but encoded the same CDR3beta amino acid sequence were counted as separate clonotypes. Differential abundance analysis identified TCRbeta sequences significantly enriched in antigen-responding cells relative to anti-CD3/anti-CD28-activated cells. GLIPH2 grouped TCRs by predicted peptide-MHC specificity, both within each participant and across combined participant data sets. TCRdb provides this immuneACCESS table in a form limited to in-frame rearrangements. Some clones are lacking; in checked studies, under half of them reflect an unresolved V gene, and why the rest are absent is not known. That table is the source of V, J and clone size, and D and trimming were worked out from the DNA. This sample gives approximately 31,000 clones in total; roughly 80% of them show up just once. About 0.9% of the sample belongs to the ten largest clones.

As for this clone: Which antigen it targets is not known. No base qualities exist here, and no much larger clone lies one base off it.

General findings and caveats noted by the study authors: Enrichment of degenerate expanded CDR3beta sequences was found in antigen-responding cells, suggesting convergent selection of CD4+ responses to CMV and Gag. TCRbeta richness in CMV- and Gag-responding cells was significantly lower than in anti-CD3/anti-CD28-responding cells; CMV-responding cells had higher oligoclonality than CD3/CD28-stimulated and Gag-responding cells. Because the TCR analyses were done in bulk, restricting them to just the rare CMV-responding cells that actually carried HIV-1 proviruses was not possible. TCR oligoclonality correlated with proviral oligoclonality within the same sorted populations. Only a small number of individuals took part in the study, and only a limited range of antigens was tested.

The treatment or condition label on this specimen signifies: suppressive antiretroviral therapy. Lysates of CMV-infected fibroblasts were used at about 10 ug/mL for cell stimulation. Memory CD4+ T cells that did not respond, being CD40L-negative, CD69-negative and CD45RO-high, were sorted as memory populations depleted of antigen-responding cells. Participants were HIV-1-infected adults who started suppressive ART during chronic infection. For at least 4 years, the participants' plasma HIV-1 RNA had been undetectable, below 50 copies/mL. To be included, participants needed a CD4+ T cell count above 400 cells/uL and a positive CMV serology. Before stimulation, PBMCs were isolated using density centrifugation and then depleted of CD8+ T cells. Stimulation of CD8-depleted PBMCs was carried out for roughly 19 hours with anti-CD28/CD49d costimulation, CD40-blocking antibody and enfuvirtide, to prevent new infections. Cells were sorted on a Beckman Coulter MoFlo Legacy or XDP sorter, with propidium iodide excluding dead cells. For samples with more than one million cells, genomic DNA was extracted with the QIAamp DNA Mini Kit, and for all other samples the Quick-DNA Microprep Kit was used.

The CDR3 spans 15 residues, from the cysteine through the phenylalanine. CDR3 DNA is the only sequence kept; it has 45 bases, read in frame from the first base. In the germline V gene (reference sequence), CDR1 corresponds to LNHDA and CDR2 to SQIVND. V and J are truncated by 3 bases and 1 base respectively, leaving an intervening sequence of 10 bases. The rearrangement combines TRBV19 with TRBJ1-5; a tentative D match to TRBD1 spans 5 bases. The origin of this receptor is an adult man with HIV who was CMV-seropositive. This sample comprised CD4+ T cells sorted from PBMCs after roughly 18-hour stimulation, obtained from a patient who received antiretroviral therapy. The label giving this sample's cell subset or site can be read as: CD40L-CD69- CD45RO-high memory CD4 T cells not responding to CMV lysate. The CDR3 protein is CASSIARASNQPQHF. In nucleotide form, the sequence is TGTGCCAGTAGTATTGCCAGGGCAAGCAATCAGCCCCAGCATTTT.